Sequencing of this T cell receptor (beta chain) was carried out in a study of cytomegalovirus exposure and HLA in healthy donors. The study's findings and limits: TCR sequences were mostly rare, though some public TCRs occurred in many donors. Within an earlier analysis, most TCR beta V segments proved productive either about 90% or about 30% of the time.

The CDR3 runs 14 residues. CDR1 is SGHKS and CDR2 is YYEKEE in the germline V gene (reference sequence). Trimming removed 4 bases at V and 3 bases at J, with 11 bases between. Points on this clone: Its antigen is still unknown.

The PCR ran on 60 Vbeta and 13 Jbeta primers. The table came from immunoSEQ multiplex PCR; TCRdb's copy has only in-frame clones and leaves some out. The sample lists 200,000 or so clones, over 65% occurring once. The clonotype comes from a young man in good health and CMV-seronegative. The chain links TRBV5-5 to TRBJ1-5; D may be TRBD1 (5 bases). The material sequenced was PBMCs. Written as DNA, the CDR3 is TGTGCCAGCAGCCGCGGGGGGTTCAATCAGCCCCAGCATTTT. Its translation is CASSRGGFNQPQHF. Full variable domain (outside the CDR3, taken from reference TRBV5-5 and TRBJ1-5): DAGVTQSPTHLIKTRGQQVTLRCSPISGHKSVSWYQQVLGQGPQFIFQYYEKEERGRGNFPDRFSARQFPNYSSELNVNALLLGDSALYLCASSRGGFNQPQHFGDGTRLSIL.